The clone carrying this TCR beta chain was seen a few times. No antigen is known for it. This sample was taken from a study of response to subunit inactivated influenza vaccine. The CDR3 totals 15 residues. V shed 2 bases and J 7 bases; nucleotides not matched to a gene: 6. Germline V gene lookup returns CDR1 SGHTA and CDR2 FQGTGA. TCRdb reanalysed the RT-PCR reads using MiXCR and keeps one entry per CDR3 protein. The table shows 650,000 to 800,000 distinct CDR3 sequences, with around 13% occurring only once. Study outcomes and limitations: Only a handful of new T cells, the authors suggested, are recruited with each seasonal influenza vaccination.

This TCR was recovered from a man over 45 who received an inactivated influenza vaccine. The rearrangement links TRBV7-3 to TRBJ2-1; 9 positions agree with TRBD2. The input for sequencing was PBMCs from blood, taken less than 15 days before vaccination. In DNA, the CDR3 is TGTGCCAGCAGCTTACCCGGGACTAGCCTGAATGAGCAGTTCTTC. Its protein is CASSLPGTSLNEQFF.